The 5 T cell receptor beta chains below were found in one sample sequenced in a study of blood T cell repertoires in COVID-19. The method was immunoSEQ multiplex PCR; TCRdb's version includes in-frame clones alone and lacks a portion of them. Among around 140,000 clones listed, roughly three quarters were seen once. The sample consisted of peripheral blood. Receptor source: a woman aged 70-85 years with acute or convalescent COVID-19.

This rearrangement joins TRBV28 to TRBJ1-4, with a weak D call TRBD1 (6 bases). V was shortened by 6 bases and J by 6 bases, with 17 bases between the two germline ends. Germline CDR1 is MDHEN and CDR2 is SYDVKM. CDR3 length equals 15 residues. The CDR3 region is CASRSQGSNDEKLFF. In nucleotides, the CDR3 is TGTGCCAGCAGATCACAGGGCAGCAATGATGAAAAACTGTTTTTT.

A remark on this clone: Germline is not matched at one junction end, which may reflect a read error. The genes are TRBV6-6 and TRBJ1-5; D gene unclear. The germline V gene encodes CDR1 MNHNY and CDR2 SVGAGI (reference sequence). The CDR3 has 16 amino acids. CDR3 DNA sequence: TGTACCAGCAGTAACCCCCCCTCGCGGGACAATCAGCCCCAGCATTTT. Protein product: CTSSNPPSRDNQPQHF.

This clone came up a few times. This chain joins TRBV7-6 and TRBJ1-6; D perhaps matches TRBD1 (6 bases). The CDR3 runs 16 residues. V was pared by 1 base and J by 9 bases, with 16 bases between. The germline gives CDR1 SGHVS, CDR2 FNYEAQ. The CDR3 loop reads CASSLEAGAASSPLHF. In DNA form, the CDR3 reads TGTGCCAGCAGCTTAGAAGCGGGGGCGGCTAGTTCACCCCTCCACTTT.

This rearrangement joins TRBV19 to TRBJ2-1; TRBD2 matches at 7 bases. Unmatched junction bases numbered 9, after V lost 2 bases and J lost 5 bases. The CDR3 has 16 residues. The germline gives CDR1 LNHDA, CDR2 SQIVND (reference sequence). CDR3 amino acids: CASSINPLAVNNEQFF. In nucleotides, the CDR3 is TGTGCCAGTAGTATAAATCCCCTAGCGGTCAACAATGAGCAGTTCTTC.

The CDR3 region has the DNA TGTGCCAGTAGGTTACTCGGGAATACTAACTATGGCTACACCTTC. Translating gives CASRLLGNTNYGYTF. The V gene is TRBV19, the J gene TRBJ1-2, with D unclear. The CDR3 has 15 amino acids. The germline CDR1 and CDR2 sequences are LNHDA and SQIVND (reference sequence). The germline V and J ends were trimmed by 6 bases and 0 bases, with 14 bases remaining between them.